This is a list of T cell receptor beta chains from one sample in a study of blood T cell repertoires in COVID-19. Method: immunoSEQ multiplex PCR; TCRdb's copy keeps in-frame clones and lacks some. Among approximately 53,000 clones listed, approximately 80% were seen once. The sample was PBMCs or T cells enriched from blood (not recorded which). The origin of the receptors is a woman between 50 and 59 years old with acute COVID-19. Each CDR3 is given without its conserved first and last residue. The D gene is left open where the match is weak. Part of the rows lack a size; the others show once, few, many or a class for expanded clones.

D gene: TRBD1
J gene: TRBJ2-1
V gene: TRBV5-4
clone size: -
CDR3 protein: ASRQTGGWLGRNNEQF

D gene: TRBD1
J gene: TRBJ1-4
V gene: TRBV2
clone size: -
CDR3 protein: ATGRDRGNEKLF

D gene: TRBD2
J gene: TRBJ2-1
V gene: TRBV4-2
clone size: -
CDR3 protein: ASSQDNLAGGYNEQF

D gene: -
J gene: TRBJ2-7
V gene: TRBV27
clone size: -
CDR3 protein: ASSLSKSSYEQY

D gene: TRBD2
J gene: TRBJ2-7
V gene: TRBV30
clone size: -
CDR3 protein: AWRRLAGSYEQY

D gene: -
J gene: TRBJ2-2
V gene: TRBV6-4
clone size: medium-sized
CDR3 protein: ASSRTPNTGELF

D gene: TRBD1
J gene: TRBJ2-7
V gene: TRBV5-6
clone size: -
CDR3 protein: ASSFFPGQGYEQY

D gene: TRBD2
J gene: TRBJ2-1
V gene: TRBV5-1
clone size: -
CDR3 protein: ASMTSGLSYNEQF

D gene: -
J gene: TRBJ2-1
V gene: TRBV11-2
clone size: -
CDR3 protein: ASSLAPGKAYNEQF

D gene: -
J gene: TRBJ1-5
V gene: TRBV2
clone size: -
CDR3 protein: ASRDSGLSNQPQH

D gene: -
J gene: TRBJ2-2
V gene: TRBV7-9
clone size: -
CDR3 protein: ASSTQGANTGELF

D gene: -
J gene: TRBJ1-6
V gene: TRBV6-5
clone size: few
CDR3 protein: ASRADRNSPLH

D gene: TRBD2
J gene: TRBJ2-1
V gene: TRBV5-4
clone size: -
CDR3 protein: ASRPRTSGGRGEQF

D gene: TRBD1
J gene: TRBJ2-5
V gene: TRBV24-1
clone size: -
CDR3 protein: ATSGHARDSQETQY

D gene: TRBD1
J gene: TRBJ1-6
V gene: TRBV10-3
clone size: -
CDR3 protein: ALGGTGGSPLH

D gene: -
J gene: TRBJ1-5
V gene: TRBV4-1
clone size: -
CDR3 protein: ASSLRENQPQH

D gene: TRBD1
J gene: TRBJ1-4
V gene: TRBV2
clone size: once
CDR3 protein: ASKGTGNEKLF

D gene: TRBD1
J gene: TRBJ1-3
V gene: TRBV6-5
clone size: -
CDR3 protein: ASSSTGGSGNTIY

D gene: -
J gene: TRBJ2-7
V gene: TRBV7-6
clone size: -
CDR3 protein: ASSLGPPGEQY

D gene: -
J gene: TRBJ2-1
V gene: TRBV5-1
clone size: -
CDR3 protein: ASSTTGYNEQF

D gene: TRBD1
J gene: TRBJ1-3
V gene: TRBV30
clone size: -
CDR3 protein: ASTRDRASGNTIY

D gene: -
J gene: TRBJ2-3
V gene: TRBV2
clone size: -
CDR3 protein: ASSAPPTSTDTQY

D gene: TRBD1
J gene: TRBJ1-4
V gene: TRBV6-1
clone size: -
CDR3 protein: ASSEGQGSSEKLF

D gene: -
J gene: TRBJ2-5
V gene: TRBV6-5
clone size: -
CDR3 protein: ASSYSSGSGETQY

D gene: TRBD2
J gene: TRBJ2-1
V gene: TRBV6-5
clone size: -
CDR3 protein: ASSYTPSGGRDEQF

D gene: -
J gene: TRBJ2-7
V gene: TRBV2
clone size: -
CDR3 protein: ASRLLDSFYYEQY

D gene: -
J gene: TRBJ2-3
V gene: TRBV6-5
clone size: -
CDR3 protein: ASSYEGRTDTQY

D gene: TRBD1
J gene: TRBJ2-1
V gene: TRBV3-1/TRBV3-2
clone size: -
CDR3 protein: ASSQGGGTYNEQF

D gene: -
J gene: TRBJ1-1
V gene: TRBV10-1
clone size: -
CDR3 protein: ASSPKGETEAF

D gene: TRBD1
J gene: TRBJ2-7
V gene: TRBV12-5
clone size: -
CDR3 protein: ASGLDRGEQY

D gene: TRBD2
J gene: TRBJ2-5
V gene: TRBV7-9
clone size: -
CDR3 protein: ASSLRTSAVETQY